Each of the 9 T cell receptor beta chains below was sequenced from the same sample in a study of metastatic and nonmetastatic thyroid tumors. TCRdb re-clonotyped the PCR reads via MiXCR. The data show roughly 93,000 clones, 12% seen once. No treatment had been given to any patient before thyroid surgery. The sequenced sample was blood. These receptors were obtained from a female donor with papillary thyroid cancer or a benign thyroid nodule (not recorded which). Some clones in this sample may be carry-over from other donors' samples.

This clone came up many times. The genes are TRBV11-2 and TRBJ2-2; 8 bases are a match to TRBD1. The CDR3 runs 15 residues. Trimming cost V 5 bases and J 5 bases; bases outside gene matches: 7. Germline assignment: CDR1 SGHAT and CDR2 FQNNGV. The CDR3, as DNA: TGTGCCAGCAGCATGGACAGGGTATTGACCGGGGAGCTGTTTTTT. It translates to CASSMDRVLTGELFF. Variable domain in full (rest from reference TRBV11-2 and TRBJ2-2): EAGVAQSPRYKIIEKRQSVAFWCNPISGHATLYWYQQILGQGPKLLIQFQNNGVVDDSQLPKDRFSAERLKGVDSTLKIQPAKLEDSAVYLCASSMDRVLTGELFFGEGSRLTVL.

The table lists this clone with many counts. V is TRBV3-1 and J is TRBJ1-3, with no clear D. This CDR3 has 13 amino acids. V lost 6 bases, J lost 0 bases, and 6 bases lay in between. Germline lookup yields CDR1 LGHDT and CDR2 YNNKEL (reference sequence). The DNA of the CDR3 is TGTGCCAGCAGACGAAGCTCTGGAAACACCATATATTTT. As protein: CASRRSSGNTIYF. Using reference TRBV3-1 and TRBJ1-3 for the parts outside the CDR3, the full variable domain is DTAVSQTPKYLVTQMGNDKSIKCEQNLGHDTMYWYKQDSKKFLKIMFSYNNKELIINETVPNRFSPKSPDKAHLNLHINSLELGDSAVYFCASRRSSGNTIYFGEGSWLTVV.

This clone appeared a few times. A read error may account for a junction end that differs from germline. As DNA, the CDR3 is TGTGCCACCAACCCCGGGAAAAACTATGGATACACCTTC. It specifies CATNPGKNYGYTF. This sequence joins TRBV28 and TRBJ1-2; D is unresolved. Germline V gives CDR1 MDHEN, CDR2 SYDVKM. The CDR3 covers 13 residues.

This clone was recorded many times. CDR3 in DNA: TGTGCCAGCAGTTACCGGGAGGGAGGAAGATTATACGAGCAGTACTTC. Protein sequence: CASSYREGGRLYEQYF. The chain links TRBV28 to TRBJ2-7; 8 positions agree with TRBD2. V lost 4 bases, J lost 4 bases, and 12 bases stayed unmatched. CDR3 size: 16 residues. Germline-derived CDR1 and CDR2 are MDHEN and SYDVKM. Combining the CDR3 with reference TRBV28 and TRBJ2-7 gives the whole variable domain DVKVTQSSRYLVKRTGEKVFLECVQDMDHENMFWYRQDPGLGLRLIYFSYDVKMKEKGDIPEGYSVSREKKERFSLILESASTNQTSMYLCASSYREGGRLYEQYFGPGTRLTVT.

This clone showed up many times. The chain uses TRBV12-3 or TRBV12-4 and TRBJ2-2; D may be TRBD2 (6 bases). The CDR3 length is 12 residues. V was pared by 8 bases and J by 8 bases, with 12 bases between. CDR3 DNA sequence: TGTGCCAGCGGGACTCGGAGGGGGGAGCTGTTTTTT. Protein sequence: CASGTRRGELFF.

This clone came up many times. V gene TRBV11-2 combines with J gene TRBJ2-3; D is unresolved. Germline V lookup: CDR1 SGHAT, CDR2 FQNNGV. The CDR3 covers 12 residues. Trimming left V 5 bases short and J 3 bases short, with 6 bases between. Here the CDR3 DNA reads TGTGCCAGCAGCCCCCAGACAGATACGCAGTATTTT. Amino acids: CASSPQTDTQYF.

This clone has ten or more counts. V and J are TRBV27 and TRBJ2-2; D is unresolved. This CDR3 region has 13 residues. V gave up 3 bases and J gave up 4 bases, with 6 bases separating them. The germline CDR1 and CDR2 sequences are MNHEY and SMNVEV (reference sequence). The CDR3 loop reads CASSFWGTGELFF. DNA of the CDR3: TGTGCCAGCAGTTTCTGGGGCACCGGGGAGCTGTTTTTT.

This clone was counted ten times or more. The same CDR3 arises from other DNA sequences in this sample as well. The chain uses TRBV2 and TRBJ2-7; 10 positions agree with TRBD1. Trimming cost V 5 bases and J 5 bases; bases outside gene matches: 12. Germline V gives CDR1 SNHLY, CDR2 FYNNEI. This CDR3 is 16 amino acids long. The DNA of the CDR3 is TGTGCCAGCAGTTCAAGTACCGGGACAGGGGCCCACGAGCAGTACTTC. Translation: CASSSSTGTGAHEQYF.

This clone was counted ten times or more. The CDR3 is CSVSPGQGDLAEAFF. The CDR3 DNA reads TGCAGCGTTTCACCGGGACAGGGCGATTTGGCTGAAGCTTTCTTT. The chain employs TRBV29-1 and TRBJ1-1; TRBD1 matches at 9 bases. V shed 5 bases and J 6 bases; nucleotides not matched to a gene: 13. Germline V gene lookup returns CDR1 SQVTM and CDR2 ANQGSEA. CDR3 length: 15 amino acids.